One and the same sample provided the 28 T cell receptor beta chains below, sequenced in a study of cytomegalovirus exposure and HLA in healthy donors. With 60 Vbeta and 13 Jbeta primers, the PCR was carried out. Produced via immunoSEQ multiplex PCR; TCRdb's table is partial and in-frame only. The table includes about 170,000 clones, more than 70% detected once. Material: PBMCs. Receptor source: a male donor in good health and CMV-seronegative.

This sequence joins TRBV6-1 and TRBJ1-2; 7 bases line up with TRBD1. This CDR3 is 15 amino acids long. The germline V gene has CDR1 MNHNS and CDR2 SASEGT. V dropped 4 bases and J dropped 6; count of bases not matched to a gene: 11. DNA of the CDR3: TGTGCCAGCAGTGTATCCCCCCAAACAGGGGATGGCTACACCTTC. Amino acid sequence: CASSVSPQTGDGYTF.

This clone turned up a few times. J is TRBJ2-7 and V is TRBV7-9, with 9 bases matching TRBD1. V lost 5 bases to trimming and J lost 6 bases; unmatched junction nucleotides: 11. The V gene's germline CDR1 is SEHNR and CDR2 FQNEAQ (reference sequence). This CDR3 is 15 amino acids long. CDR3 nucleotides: TGTGCCAGCAGCCCCTCCGGACAGGGGTTCGGCGAGCAGTACTTC. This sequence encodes CASSPSGQGFGEQYF. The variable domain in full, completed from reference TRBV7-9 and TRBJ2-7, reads DTGVSQNPRHKITKRGQNVTFRCDPISEHNRLYWYRQTLGQGPEFLTYFQNEAQLEKSRLLSDRFSAERPKGSFSTLEIQRTEQGDSAMYLCASSPSGQGFGEQYFGPGTRLTVT.

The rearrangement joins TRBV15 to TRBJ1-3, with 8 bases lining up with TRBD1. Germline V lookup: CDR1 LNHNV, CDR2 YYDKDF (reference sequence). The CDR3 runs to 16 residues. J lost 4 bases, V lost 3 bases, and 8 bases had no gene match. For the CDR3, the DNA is TGTGCCACCAGCAGGCTTCTGGACAGGGAAGGAAACACCATATATTTT. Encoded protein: CATSRLLDREGNTIYF.

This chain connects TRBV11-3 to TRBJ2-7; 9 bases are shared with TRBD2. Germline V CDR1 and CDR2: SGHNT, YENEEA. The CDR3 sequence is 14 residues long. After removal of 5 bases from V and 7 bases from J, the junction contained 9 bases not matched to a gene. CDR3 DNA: TGTGCCAGCAGCGCGAGGGCGGGAGGGGGGGAGCAGTACTTC. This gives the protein CASSARAGGGEQYF.

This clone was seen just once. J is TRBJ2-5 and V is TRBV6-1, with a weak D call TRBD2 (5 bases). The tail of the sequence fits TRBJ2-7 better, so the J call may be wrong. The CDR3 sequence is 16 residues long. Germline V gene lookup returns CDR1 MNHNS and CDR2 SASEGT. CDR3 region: CASSVASGRKTYEQYF. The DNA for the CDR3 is TGTGCCAGCAGTGTAGCGTCTGGGCGAAAAACCTACGAGCAGTACTTC.

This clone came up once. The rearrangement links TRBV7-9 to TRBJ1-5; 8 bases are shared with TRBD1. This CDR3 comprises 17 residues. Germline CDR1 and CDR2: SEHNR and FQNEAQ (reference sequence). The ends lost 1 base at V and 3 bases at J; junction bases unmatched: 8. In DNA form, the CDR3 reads TGTGCCAGCAGCTTAGGGCAGGGGGCGACCCCCAATCAGCCCCAGCATTTT. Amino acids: CASSLGQGATPNQPQHF.

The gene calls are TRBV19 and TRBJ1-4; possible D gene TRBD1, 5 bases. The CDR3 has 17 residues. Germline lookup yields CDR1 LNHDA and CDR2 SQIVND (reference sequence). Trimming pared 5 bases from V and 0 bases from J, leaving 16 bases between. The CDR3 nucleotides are TGTGCCAGTAGTCTCCGACAGTCGCAGTCAACTAATGAAAAACTGTTTTTT. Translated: CASSLRQSQSTNEKLFF.

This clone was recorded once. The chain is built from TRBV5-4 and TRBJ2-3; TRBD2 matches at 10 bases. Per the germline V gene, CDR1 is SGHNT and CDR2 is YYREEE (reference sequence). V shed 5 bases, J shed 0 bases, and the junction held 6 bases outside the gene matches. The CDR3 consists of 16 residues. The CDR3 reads CASRTSGGGSTDTQYF. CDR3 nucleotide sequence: TGTGCCAGCAGAACGAGCGGGGGGGGTAGCACAGATACGCAGTATTTT.

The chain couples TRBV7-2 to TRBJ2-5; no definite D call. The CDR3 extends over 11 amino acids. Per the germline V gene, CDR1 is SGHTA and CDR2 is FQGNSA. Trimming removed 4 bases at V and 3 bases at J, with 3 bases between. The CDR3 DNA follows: TGTGCCAGCAGCTCTAAAGAGACCCAGTACTTC. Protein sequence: CASSSKETQYF. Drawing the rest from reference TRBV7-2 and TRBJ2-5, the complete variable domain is GAGVSQSPSNKVTEKGKDVELRCDPISGHTALYWYRQSLGQGLEFLIYFQGNSAPDKSGLPSDRFSAERTGGSVSTLTIQRTQQEDSAVYLCASSSKETQYFGPGTRLLVL.

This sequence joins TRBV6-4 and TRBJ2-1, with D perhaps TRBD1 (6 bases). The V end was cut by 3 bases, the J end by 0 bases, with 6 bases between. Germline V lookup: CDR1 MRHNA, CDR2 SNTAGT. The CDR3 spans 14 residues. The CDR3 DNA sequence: TGTGCCAGCAGTGAGGACAGCTCCTACAATGAGCAGTTCTTC. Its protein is CASSEDSSYNEQFF.

CDR3 protein: CASKRETTNTGELFF. CDR3 DNA sequence: TGCGCCAGCAAAAGGGAGACTACGAACACCGGGGAGCTGTTTTTT. V is TRBV5-1 and J is TRBJ2-2, with D possibly TRBD2 on 5 matching bases. CDR1 is SGHRS, CDR2 YFSETQ, per germline. The CDR3 is 15 amino acids. V lost 6 bases and J 0 bases, leaving 12 bases between the germline ends.

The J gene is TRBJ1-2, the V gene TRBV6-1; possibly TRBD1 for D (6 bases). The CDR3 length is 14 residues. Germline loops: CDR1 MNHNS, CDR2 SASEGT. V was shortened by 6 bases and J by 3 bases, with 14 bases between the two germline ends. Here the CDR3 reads CASSGRTEHYGYTF. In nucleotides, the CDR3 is TGTGCCAGCAGCGGTCGGACAGAGCACTATGGCTACACCTTC.

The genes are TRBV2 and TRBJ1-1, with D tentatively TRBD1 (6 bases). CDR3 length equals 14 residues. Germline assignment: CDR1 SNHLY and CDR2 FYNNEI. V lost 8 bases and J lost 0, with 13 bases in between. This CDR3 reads CASATDSLNTEAFF. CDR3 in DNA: TGTGCCAGCGCCACGGACAGCCTGAACACTGAAGCTTTCTTT.

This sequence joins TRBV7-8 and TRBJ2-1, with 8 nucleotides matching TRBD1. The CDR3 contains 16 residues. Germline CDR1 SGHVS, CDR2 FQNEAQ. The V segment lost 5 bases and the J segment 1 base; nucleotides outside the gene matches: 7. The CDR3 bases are TGTGCCAGCAGCCAAAGACAGGGGCTGTCCTACAATGAGCAGTTCTTC. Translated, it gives CASSQRQGLSYNEQFF.

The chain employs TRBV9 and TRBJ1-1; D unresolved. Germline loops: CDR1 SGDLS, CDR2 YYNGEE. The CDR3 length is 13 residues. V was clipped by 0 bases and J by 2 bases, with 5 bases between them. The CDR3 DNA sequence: TGTGCCAGCAGCGTAGACAGTAACACTGAAGCTTTCTTT. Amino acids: CASSVDSNTEAFF. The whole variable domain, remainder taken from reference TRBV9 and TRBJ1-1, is DSGVTQTPKHLITATGQRVTLRCSPRSGDLSVYWYQQSLDQGLQFLIQYYNGEERAKGNILERFSAQQFPDLHSELNLSSLELGDSALYFCASSVDSNTEAFFGQGTRLTVV.

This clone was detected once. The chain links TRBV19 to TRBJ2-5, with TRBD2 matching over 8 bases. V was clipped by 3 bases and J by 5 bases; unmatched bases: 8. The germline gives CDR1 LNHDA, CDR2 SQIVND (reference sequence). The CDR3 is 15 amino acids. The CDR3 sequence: CASSIGGRGGETQYF. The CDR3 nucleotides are TGTGCCAGTAGTATTGGGGGACGCGGGGGGGAGACCCAGTACTTC.

The CDR3: CASSLSRTGGLSGANVLTF. In DNA, the CDR3 is TGTGCCAGCAGTTTATCCCGGACAGGGGGCCTCTCTGGGGCCAACGTCCTGACTTTC. V gene TRBV27 combines with J gene TRBJ2-6, with 11 bases identical to TRBD1. This CDR3 comprises 19 residues. The germline gives CDR1 MNHEY, CDR2 SMNVEV (reference sequence). V trimming: 0 bases; J trimming: 0 bases; junction bases outside the gene matches: 4.

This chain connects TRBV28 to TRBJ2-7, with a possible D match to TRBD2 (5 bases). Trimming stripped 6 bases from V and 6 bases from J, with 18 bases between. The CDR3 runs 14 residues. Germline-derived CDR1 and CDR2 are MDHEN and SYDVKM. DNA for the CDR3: TGTGCCAGCAGATTAAGGGAGCGAGGTACCGAGCAGTACTTC. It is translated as CASRLRERGTEQYF.

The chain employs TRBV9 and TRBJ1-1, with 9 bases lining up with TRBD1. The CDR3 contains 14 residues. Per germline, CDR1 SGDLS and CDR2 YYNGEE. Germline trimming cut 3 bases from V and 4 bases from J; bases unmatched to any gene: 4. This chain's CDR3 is CASSAGTGTTEAFF. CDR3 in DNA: TGTGCCAGCAGCGCCGGGACAGGGACCACTGAAGCTTTCTTT.

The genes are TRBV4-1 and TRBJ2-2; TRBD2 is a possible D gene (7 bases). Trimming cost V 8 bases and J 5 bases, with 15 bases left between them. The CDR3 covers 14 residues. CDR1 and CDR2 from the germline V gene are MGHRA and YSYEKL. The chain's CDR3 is CASSPGGWTGELFF. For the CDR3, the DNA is TGCGCCAGCTCTCCGGGGGGCTGGACCGGGGAGCTGTTTTTT.

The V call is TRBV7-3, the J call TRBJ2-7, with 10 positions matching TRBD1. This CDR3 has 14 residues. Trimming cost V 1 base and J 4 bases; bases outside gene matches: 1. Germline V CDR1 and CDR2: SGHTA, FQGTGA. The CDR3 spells CASSLRGQGYEQYF. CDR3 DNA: TGTGCCAGCAGCTTAAGGGGACAGGGGTACGAGCAGTACTTC.

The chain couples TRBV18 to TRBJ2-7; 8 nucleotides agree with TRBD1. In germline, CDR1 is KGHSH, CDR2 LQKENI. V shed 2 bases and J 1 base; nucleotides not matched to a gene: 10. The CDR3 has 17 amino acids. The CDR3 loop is CASSPIGQGDVSYEQYF. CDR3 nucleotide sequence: TGTGCCAGCTCACCAATCGGACAGGGAGATGTTTCCTACGAGCAGTACTTC. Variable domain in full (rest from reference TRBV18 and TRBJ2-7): NAGVMQNPRHLVRRRGQEARLRCSPMKGHSHVYWYRQLPEEGLKFMVYLQKENIIDESGMPKERFSAEFPKEGPSILRIQQVVRGDSAAYFCASSPIGQGDVSYEQYFGPGTRLTVT.

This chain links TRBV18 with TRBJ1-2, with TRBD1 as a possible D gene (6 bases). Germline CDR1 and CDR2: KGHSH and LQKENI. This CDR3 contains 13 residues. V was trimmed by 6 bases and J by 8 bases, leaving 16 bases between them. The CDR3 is CASSSSGVDGYTF. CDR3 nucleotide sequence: TGTGCCAGCTCGTCGTCAGGGGTTGACGGCTACACCTTC.

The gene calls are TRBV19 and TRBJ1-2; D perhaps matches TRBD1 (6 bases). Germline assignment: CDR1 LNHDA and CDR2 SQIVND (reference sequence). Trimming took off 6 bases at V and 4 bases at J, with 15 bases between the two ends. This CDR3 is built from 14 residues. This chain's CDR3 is CASRTGLAPYGYTF. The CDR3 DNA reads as TGTGCCAGTAGAACAGGGTTGGCCCCCTATGGCTACACCTTC.

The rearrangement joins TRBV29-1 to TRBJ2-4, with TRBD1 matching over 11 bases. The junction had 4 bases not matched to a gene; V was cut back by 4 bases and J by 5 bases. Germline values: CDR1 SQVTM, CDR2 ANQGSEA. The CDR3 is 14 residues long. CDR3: CSVAPGQGENIQYF. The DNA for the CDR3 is TGCAGCGTTGCCCCGGGACAGGGGGAAAACATTCAGTACTTC.

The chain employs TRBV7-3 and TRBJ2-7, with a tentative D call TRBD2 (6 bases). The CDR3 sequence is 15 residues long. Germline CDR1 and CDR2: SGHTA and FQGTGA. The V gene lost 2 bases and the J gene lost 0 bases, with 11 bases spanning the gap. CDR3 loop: CASSLDLASSYEQYF. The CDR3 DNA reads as TGTGCCAGCAGCTTAGATCTAGCGAGCTCCTACGAGCAGTACTTC.

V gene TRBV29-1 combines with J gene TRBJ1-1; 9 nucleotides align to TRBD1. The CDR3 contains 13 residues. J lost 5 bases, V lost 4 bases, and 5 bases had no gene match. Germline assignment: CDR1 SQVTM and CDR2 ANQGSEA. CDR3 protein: CSVAQGAQTEAFF. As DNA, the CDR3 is TGCAGCGTTGCACAGGGGGCGCAAACTGAAGCTTTCTTT. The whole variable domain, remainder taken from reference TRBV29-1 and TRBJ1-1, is SAVISQKPSRDICQRGTSLTIQCQVDSQVTMMFWYRQQPGQSLTLIATANQGSEATYESGFVIDKFPISRPNLTFSTLTVSNMSPEDSSIYLCSVAQGAQTEAFFGQGTRLTVV.

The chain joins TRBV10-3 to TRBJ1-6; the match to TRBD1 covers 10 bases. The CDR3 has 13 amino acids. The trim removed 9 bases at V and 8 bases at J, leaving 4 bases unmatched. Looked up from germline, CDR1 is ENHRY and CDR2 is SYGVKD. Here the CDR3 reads CAIAGTGDSPLHF. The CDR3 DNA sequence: TGTGCCATTGCCGGGACAGGGGATTCACCCCTCCACTTT.